Sequencing of this TCR beta chain was carried out in a study of radiotherapy plus CTLA-4 blockade in lung cancer. Study-wide context: There were objective responses in roughly 17% of patients, and around 31% had disease control.

V lost 5 bases and J lost 4; bases outside the gene matches: 4. Germline V gene data show CDR1 as MNHEY and CDR2 as SMNVEV (reference sequence). The CDR3 is made up of 15 amino acids. In the case of this clone: Its matching antigen is unknown.

Study-wide results and caveats: Blood-borne expansion of tumor-derived TCR clones followed radiotherapy plus ipilimumab. The best predictor of response was reported to be early blood T cell clone dynamics, with interferon-beta.

Produced via immunoSEQ multiplex PCR; TCRdb's table is partial and in-frame only. This sample has around 59,000 clones, with over 65% found just once. This rearrangement joins TRBV27 to TRBJ2-3; TRBD2 matches 12 bases. Sequencing used peripheral blood, obtained from a patient treated with radiotherapy plus ipilimumab. This TCR derives from a human donor with non-small cell lung cancer who had a partial response to radiotherapy plus ipilimumab. The CDR3 spells CASSASGGAADTQYF. In DNA, the CDR3 is TGTGCCAGCAGTGCTAGCGGGGGGGCCGCAGATACGCAGTATTTT.